This TCR beta chain derives from a study of beta chain features in type 1 diabetes. Study-wide results and limits: It was among patients, rather than healthy donors, that naive, central memory and Treg TCRB repertoires appeared more similar. Moderate but significant shortening of TCRB CDR3s was recorded in all four CD4+ subsets from Type 1 diabetes patients.

The isolated RNA, all of it, was reverse transcribed, so expressed TCRB transcripts were what got sequenced. Clones were read by immunoSEQ multiplex PCR, and TCRdb kept only the in-frame ones, dropping some. The profile shows hundreds of thousands of clones, 14% of them singletons. Regarding this clone: The target antigen is unknown.

Germline values: CDR1 SGHTA, CDR2 FQGTGA. The CDR3 has 15 residues. The trim removed 5 bases at V and 10 bases at J, leaving 11 bases unmatched. CD45RO/CCR7/CD25/CD127/CD95/CD27 separated CD4+ naive, central memory, regulatory and stem cell-like memory cells by sorting. The origin of this receptor is a man aged 25-45 years with type 1 diabetes. The sample taken for sequencing was naive CD4+ T cells from blood. This chain uses TRBV7-3 with TRBJ2-1; 10 bases map to TRBD2. CDR3 amino acids: CASSPSGRASGEQFF. CDR3 coding DNA: TGTGCCAGCAGCCCCAGCGGGAGGGCCTCCGGGGAGCAGTTCTTC.